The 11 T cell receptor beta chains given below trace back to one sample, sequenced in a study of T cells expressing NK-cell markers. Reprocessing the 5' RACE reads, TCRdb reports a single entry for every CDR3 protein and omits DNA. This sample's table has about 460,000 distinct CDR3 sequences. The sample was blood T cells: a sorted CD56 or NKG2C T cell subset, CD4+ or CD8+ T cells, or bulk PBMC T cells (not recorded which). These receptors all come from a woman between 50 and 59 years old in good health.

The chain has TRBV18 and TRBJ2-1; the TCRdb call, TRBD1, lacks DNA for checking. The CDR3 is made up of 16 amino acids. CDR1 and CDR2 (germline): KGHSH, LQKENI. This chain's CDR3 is CASSPTRDTYYNEQFF.

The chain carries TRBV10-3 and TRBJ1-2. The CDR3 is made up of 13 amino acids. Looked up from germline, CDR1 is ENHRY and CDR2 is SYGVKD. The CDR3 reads CAISESLFYGYTF.

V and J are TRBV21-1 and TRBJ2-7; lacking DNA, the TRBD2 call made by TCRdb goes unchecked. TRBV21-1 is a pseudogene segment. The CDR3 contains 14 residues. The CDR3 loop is CASKASGRIHEQYF.

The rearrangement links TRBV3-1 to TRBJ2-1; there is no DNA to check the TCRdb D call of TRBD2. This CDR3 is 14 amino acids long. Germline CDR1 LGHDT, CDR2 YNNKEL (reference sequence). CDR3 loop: CASGGTSGSNEQFF.

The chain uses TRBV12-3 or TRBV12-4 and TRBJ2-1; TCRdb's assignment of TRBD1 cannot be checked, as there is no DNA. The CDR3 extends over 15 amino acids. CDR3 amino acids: CASSSRQGARNEQFF.

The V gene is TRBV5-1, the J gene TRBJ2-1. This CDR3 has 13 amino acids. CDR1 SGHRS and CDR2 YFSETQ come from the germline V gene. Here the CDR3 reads CASSPGLYNEQFF.

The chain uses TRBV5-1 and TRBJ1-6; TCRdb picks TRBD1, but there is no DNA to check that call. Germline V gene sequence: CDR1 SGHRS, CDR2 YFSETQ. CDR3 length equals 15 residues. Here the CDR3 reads CASSWTQGNNSPLHF.

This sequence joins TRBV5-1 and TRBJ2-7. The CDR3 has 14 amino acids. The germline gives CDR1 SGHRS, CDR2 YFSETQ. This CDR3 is CASRREESAYEQYF.

The CDR3 loop is CASSWDYTGELFF. The genes are TRBV27 and TRBJ2-2; TCRdb's D call, TRBD2, is unchecked because there is no DNA. This CDR3 has 13 amino acids. The germline CDR1 and CDR2 sequences are MNHEY and SMNVEV (reference sequence).

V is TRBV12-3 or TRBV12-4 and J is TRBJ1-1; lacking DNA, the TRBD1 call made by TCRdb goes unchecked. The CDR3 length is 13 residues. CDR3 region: CASSRFVTGEAFF.

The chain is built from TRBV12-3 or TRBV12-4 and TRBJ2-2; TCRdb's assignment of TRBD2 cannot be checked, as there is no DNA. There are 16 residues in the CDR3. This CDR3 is CASSLRLAENTGELFF.